The 31 T cell receptor beta chains below were found in one sample sequenced in a study of blood T cells in healthy people across ages. It was with a sample-barcoded 5' primer and a J-beta primer mix that a second PCR of roughly 7 to 11 cycles was run. Each CDR3 protein is one row after TCRdb ran MiXCR on the 5' RACE reads. The sample holds 500,000 to 550,000 distinct CDR3 sequences; nearly 25% are singletons and the top ten take roughly 9.4%. This sample also belongs to another study, concerning T cells of mothers and their children.

The source material was blood. These receptors came from a boy younger than 18 in good health.

The chain couples TRBV24-1 to TRBJ2-3; the D is unclear. This CDR3 is 15 amino acids long. In germline, CDR1 is KGHDR, CDR2 SFDVKD. With 6 bases removed from V and 2 bases from J, the gap between germline ends came to 14 bases. The CDR3: CATSNEGVYTDTQYF. CDR3 nucleotide sequence: TGTGCCACCAGTAACGAAGGAGTTTACACAGATACGCAGTATTTT.

This clonotype was found a few times. CDR3 residues: CASSVAGGDPADTQYF. The DNA for the CDR3 is TGTGCCAGCAGCGTAGCAGGAGGGGATCCGGCAGATACGCAGTATTTT. The V gene is TRBV9, the J gene TRBJ2-3, with D possibly TRBD2 on 6 matching bases. Germline V gene lookup returns CDR1 SGDLS and CDR2 YYNGEE. The CDR3 length is 16 residues. V shed 0 bases and J shed 4 bases, with 15 bases lying between them. The full variable domain, completed using reference TRBV9 and TRBJ2-3, is DSGVTQTPKHLITATGQRVTLRCSPRSGDLSVYWYQQSLDQGLQFLIQYYNGEERAKGNILERFSAQQFPDLHSELNLSSLELGDSALYFCASSVAGGDPADTQYFGPGTRLTVL.

The CDR3 reads CASKGSAYGYTF. The CDR3 nucleotides are TGTGCCAGCAAGGGATCAGCCTATGGCTACACCTTC. The chain recombines TRBV27 with TRBJ1-2; D ambiguous. Trimming shortened V by 7 bases and J by 4 bases, and 10 bases separated the two germline ends. The CDR3 sequence is 12 residues long. Germline V gene data show CDR1 as MNHEY and CDR2 as SMNVEV (reference sequence).

This clonotype was observed a few times. The chain recombines TRBV15 with TRBJ2-7; D call uncertain. V lost 3 bases and J lost 2, with 8 bases in between. There are 13 residues in the CDR3. Germline CDR1 reads LNHNV; CDR2 reads YYDKDF (reference sequence). In DNA form, the CDR3 reads TGTGCCACCAGCAGCGACTTCGCCTACGAGCAGTACTTC. It specifies CATSSDFAYEQYF.

In its sample, this clonotype was seen a few times. The V and J genes are TRBV9 and TRBJ2-5; 11 bases align to TRBD2. Losses at the gene ends were 3 bases for V and 4 bases for J; bases not matched to a gene: 5. The germline V gene has CDR1 SGDLS and CDR2 YYNGEE. This CDR3 is built from 15 residues. CDR3 loop: CASSDLAGGGETQYF. DNA for the CDR3: TGTGCCAGCAGCGACTTAGCGGGAGGGGGAGAGACCCAGTACTTC.

The chain has TRBV7-9 and TRBJ1-1; 8 positions agree with TRBD1. Per germline, CDR1 SEHNR and CDR2 FQNEAQ (reference sequence). This CDR3 is 14 amino acids long. The junction had 9 bases not matched to a gene; V was cut back by 4 bases and J by 8 bases. The chain's CDR3 is CASSYRQGIMEAFF. The CDR3 DNA is TGTGCCAGCAGCTACCGACAGGGGATTATGGAAGCTTTCTTT.

The chain is built from TRBV4-3 and TRBJ2-5, with 12 positions matching TRBD2. The end of the DNA aligns better with TRBJ2-7, so the J call may be wrong. The CDR3 length is 15 residues. Germline-derived CDR1 and CDR2 are LGHNA and YSLEER. The CDR3 DNA reads as TGCGCCAGCAGCCAAACTAGCGGGAGGACCTACGAGCAGTACTTC. Translated: CASSQTSGRTYEQYF.

This clonotype was picked up a small number of times. The CDR3: CASSEGETEETQYF. In nucleotides, the CDR3 is TGTGCCAGCAGTGAGGGGGAGACCGAAGAGACCCAGTACTTC. The chain recombines TRBV7-3 with TRBJ2-5; weak D call: TRBD1 (6 bases). The CDR3 extends over 14 amino acids. Germline-derived CDR1 and CDR2 are SGHTA and FQGTGA. V was shortened by 6 bases and J by 3 bases, with 14 bases between the two germline ends.

At least ten counts were recorded for this clonotype. This chain uses TRBV7-2 with TRBJ2-3; D unresolved. The CDR3 is 11 residues long. V lost 5 bases and J lost 2, with 2 bases in between. CDR1 and CDR2 (germline): SGHTA, FQGNSA. CDR3 sequence: CASSLTDTQYF. CDR3 sequence (DNA): TGTGCCAGCAGCCTCACAGATACGCAGTATTTT.

This clonotype was detected a few times. An end of the junction does not agree with germline; a read error may underlie this. The rearrangement uses TRBV12-3 or TRBV12-4 and TRBJ2-5; D gene ambiguous. The CDR3 length is 12 residues. CDR3 in DNA: TGTGTCAGCAGTTCTAGTCGGGAGACCCAGTACTTC. The encoded protein is CVSSSSRETQYF.

This clonotype was counted a few times. J is TRBJ2-7 and V is TRBV4-3; 11 positions agree with TRBD2. Germline values: CDR1 LGHNA, CDR2 YSLEER. This CDR3 has 16 amino acids. V was clipped by 3 bases and J by 5 bases; unmatched bases: 9. CDR3 sequence reads: CASSQVAGGRFHEQYF. Here the CDR3 DNA reads TGCGCCAGCAGCCAGGTAGCGGGGGGGAGGTTTCACGAGCAGTACTTC.

The chain uses TRBV7-2 and TRBJ1-1; 7 bases fit TRBD1. CDR3 length equals 15 residues. From germline, CDR1 is SGHTA and CDR2 FQGNSA. V lost 0 bases and J lost 4; bases outside the gene matches: 5. The CDR3 coding sequence is TGTGCCAGCAGCTTAGCGGAGGGGGCTATCACTGAAGCTTTCTTT. Its protein product is CASSLAEGAITEAFF.

The chain recombines TRBV2 with TRBJ1-4; D ambiguous. CDR1 and CDR2 (germline): SNHLY, FYNNEI. The CDR3 consists of 13 residues. Trimming cost V 0 bases and J 8 bases, with 7 bases left between them. CDR3 sequence (DNA): TGTGCCAGCAGTGAAGCGGGCGGGGAAAAACTGTTTTTT. Protein product: CASSEAGGEKLFF.

A few counts support this clonotype. A read error may produce the germline difference seen at one junction end. The chain recombines TRBV7-8 with TRBJ2-2; 8 nucleotides line up with TRBD2. There are 18 residues in the CDR3. Germline CDR1 reads SGHVS; CDR2 reads FQNEAQ. The DNA for the CDR3 is TGTGTCAGCAGCCCACTTATAGCGGGGCCAGTAAACACCGGGGAGCTGTTTTTT. It codes for CVSSPLIAGPVNTGELFF.

This clonotype was detected a few times. This chain uses TRBV7-2 with TRBJ2-1, with 9 nucleotides matching TRBD2. This CDR3 is built from 14 residues. CDR1 is SGHTA, CDR2 FQGNSA, per germline. Trimming removed 4 bases from V and 5 bases from J; junction bases left unmatched: 3. The CDR3 spells CASSWRGGHNEQFF. CDR3 coding DNA: TGTGCCAGCAGCTGGCGGGGGGGCCACAATGAGCAGTTCTTC.

V and J are TRBV27 and TRBJ1-5; D is ambiguous. The CDR3 runs to 13 residues. Trimming pared 3 bases from V and 3 bases from J, leaving 6 bases between. Germline assignment: CDR1 MNHEY and CDR2 SMNVEV (reference sequence). The CDR3 sequence: CASSFRFNQPQHF. The CDR3 coding sequence is TGTGCCAGCAGTTTCAGATTCAATCAGCCCCAGCATTTT.

The chain couples TRBV5-5 to TRBJ2-5; 12 bases fit TRBD2. The CDR3 covers 14 residues. CDR1 is SGHKS and CDR2 is YYEKEE in the germline V gene (reference sequence). V shed 5 bases, J shed 11 bases, and the junction held 10 bases outside the gene matches. CDR3 DNA: TGTGCCAGCAGAGAGAGACTAGCGGGGGCCGGTCAGTACTTC. Translation: CASRERLAGAGQYF.

V gene TRBV29-1 combines with J gene TRBJ2-7; 12 positions agree with TRBD2. The germline V gene has CDR1 SQVTM and CDR2 ANQGSEA. J gave up 4 bases and V 5 bases, and 9 bases lay outside the gene matches. This CDR3 spans 15 amino acids. The CDR3 DNA reads as TGCAGCGTTCCGACGACTAGCGGGGGAAGGTACGAGCAGTACTTC. It translates to CSVPTTSGGRYEQYF.

This chain uses TRBV7-9 with TRBJ2-7, with TRBD1 matching 9 bases. V was clipped by 2 bases and J by 3 bases; unmatched bases: 8. Germline loops: CDR1 SEHNR, CDR2 FQNEAQ (reference sequence). The CDR3 sequence is 16 residues long. In nucleotides, the CDR3 is TGTGCCAGCAGCTTATTTGGGACAGGGCTCCTCTACGAGCAGTACTTC. Residues: CASSLFGTGLLYEQYF.

This clonotype showed up just a few times. The V gene is TRBV28, the J gene TRBJ2-2; tentative D call: TRBD1 (5 bases). The germline V gene has CDR1 MDHEN and CDR2 SYDVKM. Trimming shortened V by 4 bases and J by 9 bases, and 6 bases separated the two germline ends. The CDR3 contains 11 residues. This chain's CDR3 is CASSSGWELFF. The CDR3 coding sequence is TGTGCCAGCAGTTCAGGGTGGGAGCTGTTTTTT.

This clonotype was counted only a few times. The rearrangement links TRBV28 to TRBJ2-5, with TRBD2 identical over 9 bases. The germline gives CDR1 MDHEN, CDR2 SYDVKM. J lost 4 bases, V lost 6 bases, and 21 bases had no gene match. This CDR3 has 19 residues. The CDR3 region has the DNA TGTGCCAGCAGCCTTATCTCTTATGTTGCTAGCGGGATTGGAGAGACCCAGTACTTC. It is translated as CASSLISYVASGIGETQYF.

A remark on this clonotype: Since the CDR3 does not end with the conserved phenylalanine or tryptophan, this likely comes from a read error. Because the CDR3's place on the DNA is in doubt, the DNA is left out and the CDR3 is given as listed by TCRdb. The CDR3 sequence is CASSLGLAAPSNTGELSL. The chain links TRBV27 to TRBJ2-2; the DNA was not used to check the table's D call, TRBD2. The CDR3 is 18 amino acids long, termini counted. Germline assignment: CDR1 MNHEY and CDR2 SMNVEV (reference sequence).

V is TRBV18 and J is TRBJ1-5, with D maybe TRBD1 (6 bases). The CDR3 loop spans 15 amino acids. V lost 3 bases and J lost 2, with 11 bases in between. Germline-derived CDR1 and CDR2 are KGHSH and LQKENI. CDR3 amino acids: CASSPGQLGNQPQHF. For the CDR3, the DNA is TGTGCCAGCTCACCTGGACAGCTCGGCAATCAGCCCCAGCATTTT.

This clonotype has only a few counts. This chain joins TRBV18 and TRBJ2-7; either TRBD1 or TRBD2 may supply D (5 bases each). V was cut by 4 bases and J by 3 bases, with 13 bases left in between. CDR1 and CDR2 (germline): KGHSH, LQKENI. The CDR3 totals 14 residues. CDR3 residues: CASSRDVANYEQYF. The CDR3 bases are TGTGCCAGCTCACGGGACGTAGCAAACTACGAGCAGTACTTC.

The rearrangement joins TRBV10-3 to TRBJ1-5; no definite D call. CDR3 length: 13 amino acids. The V gene's germline CDR1 is ENHRY and CDR2 SYGVKD. The ends were cut back, 2 bases at V and 3 bases at J, with 5 bases in the middle. DNA for the CDR3: TGTGCCATCAGTGAGACCGACAATCAGCCCCAGCATTTT. Encoded protein: CAISETDNQPQHF.

This clonotype showed up just a few times. The chain recombines TRBV3-1 with TRBJ1-5, with no clear D. There are 14 residues in the CDR3. Germline lookup yields CDR1 LGHDT and CDR2 YNNKEL (reference sequence). V was pared by 5 bases and J by 7 bases, with 15 bases between. The chain's CDR3 is CASSGRGPGQPQHF. The CDR3, as DNA: TGTGCCAGCAGCGGGCGGGGTCCGGGACAGCCCCAGCATTTT.

The chain is built from TRBV28 and TRBJ2-7, with TRBD1 matching over 10 bases. The CDR3 length is 18 residues. Germline-derived CDR1 and CDR2 are MDHEN and SYDVKM. J lost 0 bases, V lost 7 bases, and 15 bases had no gene match. CDR3 in amino acids: CASTLERGQGIPSYEQYF. CDR3 bases: TGTGCCAGCACCCTGGAGAGGGGACAGGGGATACCCTCCTACGAGCAGTACTTC.

The V call is TRBV28, the J call TRBJ1-1; D unresolved. This CDR3 region has 15 residues. The V end was cut by 2 bases, the J end by 0 bases, with 10 bases between. The germline gives CDR1 MDHEN, CDR2 SYDVKM. The chain's CDR3 is CASSLRTTMNTEAFF. CDR3 nucleotides: TGTGCCAGCAGTTTACGGACGACTATGAACACTGAAGCTTTCTTT.

The chain combines TRBV15 with TRBJ2-3, with a weak D call TRBD2 (6 bases). V was shortened by 0 bases and J by 5 bases, with 18 bases between the two germline ends. CDR1 is LNHNV and CDR2 is YYDKDF in the germline V gene (reference sequence). There are 17 residues in the CDR3. The CDR3: CATSRESILAGGDTQYF. The CDR3 DNA is TGTGCCACCAGCAGAGAAAGTATACTAGCTGGTGGAGATACGCAGTATTTT.

This chain uses TRBV7-9 with TRBJ2-2; D is undetermined. Trimming pared 1 base from V and 0 bases from J, leaving 6 bases between. The CDR3 covers 15 residues. In germline, CDR1 is SEHNR, CDR2 FQNEAQ (reference sequence). This CDR3 reads CASSLDQTNTGELFF. CDR3 DNA: TGTGCCAGCAGCTTAGACCAGACGAACACCGGGGAGCTGTTTTTT.

The sample holds a few counts of this clonotype. This chain joins TRBV4-3 and TRBJ1-4; D is unresolved. This CDR3 comprises 15 residues. Trimming pared 0 bases from V and 4 bases from J, leaving 9 bases between. Germline V gene lookup returns CDR1 LGHNA and CDR2 YSLEER. CDR3 amino acids: CASSQERRINEKLFF. The CDR3 DNA sequence: TGCGCCAGCAGCCAAGAAAGACGCATTAATGAAAAACTGTTTTTT.